These T cell receptor beta chains were read from a single sample in a study of blood T cell repertoires in COVID-19. The method was immunoSEQ multiplex PCR; TCRdb's version includes in-frame clones alone and lacks a portion of them. The data show over 300,000 clones, approximately 85% seen once. The sample taken for sequencing was PBMCs or T cells enriched from blood (not recorded which). The receptors stem from a man aged 25-40 years who had recovered from COVID-19. CDR3s include the opening cysteine and the closing phenylalanine or tryptophan. The D gene is left open where the match is weak. Size is omitted from some rows. Given values are once, few, many or a class for expanded clones.

clone size,D gene,V gene,J gene,CDR3 DNA,CDR3 protein
.,.,TRBV19,TRBJ1-5,TGTGCCAGTAAGGATGGAGGTTGGGGCAATCAGCCCCAGCATTTT,CASKDGGWGNQPQHF
.,TRBD2,TRBV9,TRBJ2-5,TGTGCCAGCAGCGTAGCAGCGGGGGTGGGGGAGACCCAGTACTTC,CASSVAAGVGETQYF
many,TRBD2,TRBV4-1,TRBJ2-3,TGCGCCAGCAGCCAACCACTAGCGTCCCCGCCGGGAAGGACGCAGTATTTT,CASSQPLASPPGRTQYF
.,.,TRBV15,TRBJ1-4,TGTGCCACCAGCAGAGGGGAGGGGGGGCAAACTAATGAAAAACTGTTTTTT,CATSRGEGGQTNEKLFF
once,.,TRBV27,TRBJ2-1,TGTGCCAGCAGTTTATCGGGACAAAATAATGAGCAGTTCTTC,CASSLSGQNNEQFF
.,.,TRBV5-4,TRBJ2-5,TGTGCCAGCAGCTTGGACAGGGAAGAGACCCAGTACTTC,CASSLDREETQYF
.,.,TRBV7-9,TRBJ2-4,TGTGCCAGCAGCCCCTCCGCGGGGGCCAAAAACATTCAGTACTTC,CASSPSAGAKNIQYF
.,.,TRBV9,TRBJ2-3,TGTGCCAGCAGCGGACGTGGGGCCACAGATACGCAGTATTTT,CASSGRGATDTQYF
.,.,TRBV3-1/TRBV3-2,TRBJ1-2,TGTGCCAGCAGCCACCAGGGTGGGAATGGCTACACCTTC,CASSHQGGNGYTF
.,TRBD1,TRBV6-5,TRBJ2-5,TGTGCCGGATCGACAGGGTCAAGCGAGACCCAGTACTTC,CAGSTGSSETQYF
.,.,TRBV4-1,TRBJ1-4,TGCGCCAGCAGCCAAGCCTACAGGGATAAAAAACTGTTTTTT,CASSQAYRDKKLFF
few,.,TRBV15,TRBJ2-1,TGTGCCACCAGCAGAGTTGGACAGACTTACAATGAGCAGTTCTTC,CATSRVGQTYNEQFF
.,.,TRBV6-5,TRBJ2-7,TGTGCCAGCAGATTACTGACATATAGCTCCTACGAGCAGTACTTC,CASRLLTYSSYEQYF
.,TRBD1,TRBV9,TRBJ2-7,TGTGCCAGCAGCGCCTACGCGACAGGGTGGGAGCAGTACTTC,CASSAYATGWEQYF
few,TRBD1,TRBV4-1,TRBJ1-5,TGCGCCAGCAGCCCCGGACAGGGAGGACGGAATCAGCCCCAGCATTTT,CASSPGQGGRNQPQHF
once,TRBD1,TRBV19,TRBJ1-1,TGTGCCAGTAGTCGGGACAGGGGGCGGAGCACTGAAGCTTTCTTT,CASSRDRGRSTEAFF
.,TRBD2,TRBV7-2,TRBJ2-7,TGTGCCAGCAGCTCCCGTGCCGTGGGAGCGGGGGGTACCTACGAGCAGTACTTC,CASSSRAVGAGGTYEQYF
.,TRBD1,TRBV3-1/TRBV3-2,TRBJ1-5,TGTGCCAGTTCCCAAACAGGGGCGTATAGCAATCAGCCCCAGCATTTT,CASSQTGAYSNQPQHF
.,TRBD1,TRBV5-6,TRBJ1-2,TGTGCCAGCAGCAGGCCGGACAGGGCGGACTATGGCTACACCTTC,CASSRPDRADYGYTF
.,TRBD1,TRBV30,TRBJ2-6,TGTGCCTGGACAAGAGACAGGGTACCCTCTGGGGCCAACGTCCTGACTTTC,CAWTRDRVPSGANVLTF
.,TRBD2,TRBV7-3,TRBJ2-3,TGTGCCAGCAGCTTATTAGCGGGGTTCACAGATACGCAGTATTTT,CASSLLAGFTDTQYF
.,.,TRBV10-3,TRBJ1-2,TGTGCCATCAGTGAGCTTCCTAACAGGGATGGCTACACCTTC,CAISELPNRDGYTF
.,.,TRBV3-1/TRBV3-2,TRBJ2-1,TGTGCCAGCAGCCAAGGGACTTACCGGAATGAGCAGTTCTTC,CASSQGTYRNEQFF
.,.,TRBV5-4,TRBJ1-2,TGTGCCAGCAGCTTTTATATGTCTAACTATGGCTACACCTTC,CASSFYMSNYGYTF
few,TRBD2,TRBV6-1,TRBJ2-5,TGTGCCAGCAGGGAAGGACCTAGCGGGGGAGGGGAGACCCAGTACTTC,CASREGPSGGGETQYF
.,TRBD2,TRBV9,TRBJ2-3,TGTGCCAGCAGCAAAAGCGGGGTAGGCACAGATACGCAGTATTTT,CASSKSGVGTDTQYF
.,TRBD2,TRBV7-2,TRBJ2-4,TGTGCCAGCAGCTCAACGGGGGGGACTCAGTACTTC,CASSSTGGTQYF
.,.,TRBV6-5,TRBJ1-2,TGTGCCAGCGAGGAGGACAGAACTTTCTATGGCTACACCTTC,CASEEDRTFYGYTF
.,.,TRBV7-8,TRBJ1-4,TGTGCCAGCACCGGCCGGGATCCTTTCAAAGCTAATGAAAAACTGTTTTTT,CASTGRDPFKANEKLFF
.,.,TRBV5-1,TRBJ1-4,TGCGCCAGCAGTAGGGCCGGCGGGGACGAAAAACTGTTTTTT,CASSRAGGDEKLFF
.,.,TRBV5-1,TRBJ2-5,TGCGCCAGCAGCTTAAGGGGACAAGAGACCCAGTACTTC,CASSLRGQETQYF
.,.,TRBV4-1,TRBJ1-2,TGCGCCAGCAGCTGGGGAGGGAACTTAGGATCTGGCTACACCTTC,CASSWGGNLGSGYTF
.,.,TRBV15,TRBJ1-2,TGTGCCACCAGCAGCAGGACAGTAGCTAACTATGGCTACACCTTC,CATSSRTVANYGYTF
.,.,TRBV7-2,TRBJ1-2,TGTGCCAGCAGTCAAGGAGTCTATGGCTACACCTTC,CASSQGVYGYTF
once,.,TRBV12-3/TRBV12-4,TRBJ1-6,TGTGCCAGCAGTTTTCGAGGGAATTCACCCCTCCACTTT,CASSFRGNSPLHF
.,TRBD1,TRBV6-5,TRBJ2-7,TGTGCCAGCAGTCACCGGGACAGGTCCCCCGAGCAGTACTTC,CASSHRDRSPEQYF
few,.,TRBV4-1,TRBJ1-4,TGCGCCAGCAGCCGGTCGGCAACTAATGAAAAACTGTTTTTT,CASSRSATNEKLFF
once,.,TRBV30,TRBJ1-5,TGTGCCTGGTCCCCAGGATCGTGGCCCCAGCATTTT,CAWSPGSWPQHF
.,TRBD1,TRBV19,TRBJ1-6,TGTGCCAGTAGTCCAGGGACAGGGGCGGATTCACCCCTCCACTTT,CASSPGTGADSPLHF
.,TRBD2,TRBV7-2,TRBJ2-7,TGTGCCAGCAGCTTATGGGTTGCGGGGGATTTGTACGAGCAGTACTTC,CASSLWVAGDLYEQYF
.,TRBD1,TRBV7-9,TRBJ1-1,TGTGCCAGCAGCCGCGAACGGGACAGGGGTTTCTTT,CASSRERDRGFF
.,TRBD1,TRBV7-2,TRBJ1-1,TGTGCCAGCAGCTCCCAGCAACAGGGGTCAGCTTTCTTT,CASSSQQQGSAFF
.,TRBD1,TRBV27,TRBJ1-3,TGTGCCAGCAGTTTATTGGGGACAGGCGCCAGCTCTGGAAACACCATATATTTT,CASSLLGTGASSGNTIYF
.,TRBD1,TRBV6-1,TRBJ1-1,TGTGCCAGCAGTGAAGCGCAGGGGGGACCGAACACTGAAGCTTTCTTT,CASSEAQGGPNTEAFF
.,TRBD1,TRBV9,TRBJ2-3,TGTGCCAGCAGCGTCCGGACAGGGGCGCAGTATTTT,CASSVRTGAQYF
.,.,TRBV5-6,TRBJ1-1,TGTGCCAGCAGCTTGGGCTGGAGGGGAACTGAAGCTTTCTTT,CASSLGWRGTEAFF
.,TRBD1,TRBV5-1,TRBJ1-6,TGCGCCAGCAGCATACTTCCCGGGACAGGGCGAGATTCACCCCTCCACTTT,CASSILPGTGRDSPLHF
.,.,TRBV12-3/TRBV12-4,TRBJ2-5,TGTGCCAGCAGTGCAGGGGCGGGGGCCCAGTACTTC,CASSAGAGAQYF
.,.,TRBV29-1,TRBJ1-2,TGCAGCGTTGAAGGCCAGGGCTATGGCTACACCTTC,CSVEGQGYGYTF
.,.,TRBV19,TRBJ1-2,TGTGCCAGTAGTACGACGGGTGGAGCTAACTATGGCTACACCTTC,CASSTTGGANYGYTF
once,.,TRBV25-1,TRBJ2-1,TGTGCCAGCAGTGCTCGGGGTAGTTGTTTGGGTGAGCAGTTCTTC,CASSARGSCLGEQFF
.,.,TRBV30,TRBJ1-6,TGTGCCTGGAGAGACGGGTATAATTCACCCCTCCACTTT,CAWRDGYNSPLHF
few,.,TRBV4-3,TRBJ1-6,TGCGCCAGCAGCCAAGATGCCCAGGGAAGGTCACCCCTCCACTTT,CASSQDAQGRSPLHF
.,.,TRBV12-3/TRBV12-4,TRBJ1-2,TGTGCCAGCAGGACAGCCGGCGTTGGCTACACCTTC,CASRTAGVGYTF
.,.,TRBV25-1,TRBJ1-3,TGTGCCAGCAGTCCGGAGAATTTCTCTGGAAACACCATATATTTT,CASSPENFSGNTIYF
.,.,TRBV6-2/TRBV6-3,TRBJ1-5,TGTGCCAGCAGTTACTCCTCCCAGCCCCAGCATTTT,CASSYSSQPQHF
few,.,TRBV5-3,TRBJ2-7,TGTGCCAGAAGCTTGGATCTGTACGAGCAGTACTTC,CARSLDLYEQYF
.,TRBD2,TRBV6-4,TRBJ2-3,TGTGCCAGCAGTGACAGCGGGGGGGCCGTAGATACGCAGTATTTT,CASSDSGGAVDTQYF
.,.,TRBV9,TRBJ2-1,TGTGCCAGCAGCGTAGTCCAGGGAAGAGGTGATGGGCAGTTCTTC,CASSVVQGRGDGQFF
.,.,TRBV3-1/TRBV3-2,TRBJ2-1,TGTGCCAGCAGCCCCTCCGGCAGGTTAAACAATGAGCAGTTCTTC,CASSPSGRLNNEQFF